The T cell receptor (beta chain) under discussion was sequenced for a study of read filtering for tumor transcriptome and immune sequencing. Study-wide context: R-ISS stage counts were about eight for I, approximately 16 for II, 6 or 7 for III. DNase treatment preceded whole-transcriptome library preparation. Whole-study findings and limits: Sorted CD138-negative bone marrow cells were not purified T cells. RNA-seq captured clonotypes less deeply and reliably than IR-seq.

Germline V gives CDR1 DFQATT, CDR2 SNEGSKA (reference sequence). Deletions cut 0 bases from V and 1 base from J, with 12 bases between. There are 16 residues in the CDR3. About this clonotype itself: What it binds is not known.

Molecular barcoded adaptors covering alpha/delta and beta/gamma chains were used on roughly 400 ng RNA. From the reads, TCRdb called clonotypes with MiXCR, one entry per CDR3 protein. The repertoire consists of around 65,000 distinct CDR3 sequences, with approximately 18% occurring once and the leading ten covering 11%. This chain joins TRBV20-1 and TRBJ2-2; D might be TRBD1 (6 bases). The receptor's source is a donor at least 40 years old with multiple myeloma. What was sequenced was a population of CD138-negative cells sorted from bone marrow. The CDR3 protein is CSARDAGVGNTGELFF. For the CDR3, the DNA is TGCAGTGCTAGAGACGCAGGGGTCGGGAACACCGGGGAGCTGTTTTTT.